This T cell receptor (beta chain) is drawn from a study of T cell repertoires in cytomegalovirus infection. Study information: Use of recently identified HLA-C-restricted and well-studied HLA-B-restricted CMV epitopes was part of the study.

Study outcomes and limitations: Identification of carriers of CMV plus the relevant HLA was performed using cumulative public TCR beta family frequency.

This clonotype was found once. The antigen remains unidentified. Each CDR3 protein gets one entry after TCRdb re-called the reads with MiXCR. Of more than 110,000 distinct CDR3 sequences in the sample, more than 30% are singletons; the top ten hold around half. Sequencing used CD8+ T cells from cultured PBMCs, obtained from culture after CMV antigen stimulation. The TCR originated in a human donor in good health (CMV status not recorded). Some clones in this sample may be carry-over from other donors' samples.

CDR3 sequence: CASSPLDSYNEQFF. DNA for the CDR3: TGCGCCAGCAGCCCTCTGGACTCCTACAATGAGCAGTTCTTC. The chain combines TRBV4-1 with TRBJ2-1; D call uncertain. Germline loops: CDR1 MGHRA, CDR2 YSYEKL. The germline V and J ends were trimmed by 4 bases and 0 bases, with 7 bases remaining between them. The CDR3 has 14 residues.